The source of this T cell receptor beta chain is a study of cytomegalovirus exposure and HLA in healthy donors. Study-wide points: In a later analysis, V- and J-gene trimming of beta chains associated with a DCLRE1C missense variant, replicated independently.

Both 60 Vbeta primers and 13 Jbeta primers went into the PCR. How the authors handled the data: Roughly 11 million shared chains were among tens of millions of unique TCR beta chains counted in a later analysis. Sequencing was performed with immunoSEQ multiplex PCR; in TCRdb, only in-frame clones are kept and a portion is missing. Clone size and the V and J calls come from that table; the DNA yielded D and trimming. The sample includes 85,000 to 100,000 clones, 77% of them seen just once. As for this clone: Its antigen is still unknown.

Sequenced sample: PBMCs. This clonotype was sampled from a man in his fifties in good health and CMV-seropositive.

CDR3 protein: CASASAGNTEAFF. The CDR3 bases are TGCGCCAGTGCCTCGGCGGGGAACACTGAAGCTTTCTTT. V is TRBV5-1 and J is TRBJ1-1; no clear D gene. In germline, CDR1 is SGHRS, CDR2 YFSETQ. With 8 bases removed from V and 1 base from J, the gap between germline ends came to 12 bases. The CDR3 runs 13 residues.